This entry lists 4 T cell receptor beta chains sequenced from one sample in a study of tumor-infiltrating lymphocytes in glioblastoma multiforme (dated by TCRdb to the late 2010s). Sequenced using an Illumina HiSeq 2500. TCRB libraries were constructed from RNA through three rounds of nested multiplex PCR following a modified ARM-PCR protocol with multiple V-beta primers and a C-beta primer. TCRdb cleaned the public reads at Q25 with fastp, built clones with MiXCR and kept in-frame beta chains. Merged by CDR3 protein, the rows form single entries marked with the most common genes and DNA. The sample table holds about 13,000 distinct CDR3 sequences, of which under 70% were seen once. Clones ranked in the top ten supply around a third of the sample. Sequencing input: brain tumor tissue. The receptors here all came from a male donor with glioblastoma.

Of note for this clonotype: Just one base apart from a much larger clone, this may be a read error. This likely comes from a read error, as the CDR3 has no conserved phenylalanine or tryptophan at its end. This chain connects TRBV4-1 to TRBJ1-1; D gene ambiguous. CDR3 length: 14 residues. Germline CDR1 MGHRA, CDR2 YSYEKL. CDR3 bases: TGCGCCAGCAGCCAAGACCCGGGGAACATTGAAGCTTTCTCT. Translation gives CASSQDPGNIEAFS.

With regard to this clonotype: The junction shows a germline mismatch at one end, possibly a read error. The gene calls are TRBV14 and TRBJ2-7; D is undetermined. Germline lookup yields CDR1 SGHDN and CDR2 FVKESK. This CDR3 is 15 amino acids long. The CDR3 is CTSSQEGGTFYELYF. As DNA, the CDR3 is TGTACCAGCAGCCAAGAAGGTGGCACCTTTTACGAGCTGTACTTC.

A remark on this clonotype: In this CDR3 the conserved last residue, phenylalanine or tryptophan, is missing, so a read error is likely. The chain couples TRBV12-3 or TRBV12-4 to TRBJ2-3; D possibly uses TRBD1 or TRBD2 (5 bases each). The CDR3 sequence is 13 residues long. The chain's CDR3 is CASLFEGRDTQYL. The DNA for the CDR3 is TGTGCTAGCTTATTCGAGGGCCGGGACACGCAGTATTTG.

The rearrangement uses TRBV29-1 and TRBJ1-2; a weak D match, TRBD1 (6 bases). V gave up 6 bases and J gave up 4 bases, with 18 bases separating them. The CDR3 covers 14 residues. Germline V gives CDR1 SQVTM, CDR2 ANQGSEA. The CDR3 spells CSVRDTDIGYGYTF. The CDR3 DNA is TGCAGCGTACGGGACACCGACATTGGCTATGGCTACACCTTC.